The 30 T cell receptor beta chains given below trace back to one sample, sequenced in a study of blood T cells in healthy people across ages. The authors ran a second PCR of about 6 to 11 cycles using a sample-barcoded 5' primer and a J-beta primer mix. TCRdb reprocessed the 5' RACE reads with MiXCR, giving one entry per CDR3 protein. The table has about 620,000 distinct CDR3 sequences, under 65% seen once. The sequencing input was blood. Receptors were obtained from a woman over 75 in good health.

The chain has TRBV4-1 and TRBJ2-7; 7 bases are shared with TRBD1. With the DNA end fitting TRBJ2-4 better, the J assignment may be wrong. Germline V CDR1 and CDR2: MGHRA, YSYEKL. The CDR3 runs to 18 residues. The CDR3 coding sequence is TGCGCCAGCAGCCAAGTCGGGACAGCGAGATACCTCAAAAACATTCAGTACTTC. Encoded protein: CASSQVGTARYLKNIQYF.

This clonotype was observed at least ten times. The V call is TRBV20-1, the J call TRBJ1-5, with D possibly matching TRBD1 (6 bases). The CDR3 covers 15 residues. V gave up 6 bases and J gave up 2 bases, with 17 bases separating them. In germline, CDR1 is DFQATT, CDR2 SNEGSKA (reference sequence). CDR3 nucleotide sequence: TGCAGTGCCCAGGAGGGGGGCGCCGGCAATCAGCCCCAGCATTTT. It translates to CSAQEGGAGNQPQHF.

Regarding this clonotype: A much larger clone is a single base away; this may be a read error. J is TRBJ2-7 and V is TRBV5-1; 7 bases are shared with TRBD2. Germline trimming cut 0 bases from V and 3 bases from J; bases unmatched to any gene: 6. Germline V gene data show CDR1 as SGHRS and CDR2 as YFSETQ. The CDR3 has 15 residues. The chain's CDR3 is CASSLDNRGDYEQYF. In DNA, the CDR3 is TGCGCCAGCAGCTTGGATAATCGGGGGGACTACGAGCAGTACTTC.

The rearrangement links TRBV25-1 to TRBJ2-7; no firm D call. V was clipped by 1 base and J by 7 bases, with 14 bases between them. The CDR3 runs to 14 residues. The germline V gene encodes CDR1 MGHDK and CDR2 SYGVNS. The CDR3 protein is CASSEWMLAGEQYF. The CDR3 DNA follows: TGTGCCAGCAGTGAATGGATGCTGGCCGGTGAGCAGTACTTC.

The chain employs TRBV12-5 and TRBJ2-3, with 7 bases fitting TRBD1. CDR3 length: 15 residues. The V and J ends lost 3 bases and 6 bases, in that order; junction bases with no gene match: 9. In germline, CDR1 is LGHNT, CDR2 FRNRAP. The CDR3: CASGFNPGQLDTQYF. The CDR3 nucleotides are TGTGCTAGTGGTTTTAACCCGGGACAGTTGGATACGCAGTATTTT.

The V gene is TRBV29-1, the J gene TRBJ2-1; the match to TRBD2 covers 15 bases. Germline lookup yields CDR1 SQVTM and CDR2 ANQGSEA. V shed 5 bases and J 8 bases; nucleotides not matched to a gene: 7. The CDR3 runs 15 residues. In nucleotides, the CDR3 is TGCAGCGTTAGAGGGACTAGCGGGGGGTTTGATGAGCAGTTCTTC. Its protein product is CSVRGTSGGFDEQFF.

For this clonotype: Being one base from a much bigger clone, this may be a read error. The V call is TRBV5-1, the J call TRBJ2-1; D is ambiguous. Germline CDR1 SGHRS, CDR2 YFSETQ. This CDR3 is 18 amino acids long. Here the CDR3 reads CASSLGRPNWSSHNEQFF. The CDR3 DNA reads TGCGCCAGCAGCTTAGGCCGACCAAACTGGAGCTCCCACAATGAGCAGTTCTTC.

In the case of this clonotype: A much larger clone lies a single base off, so this may be a read error. This chain uses TRBV11-2 with TRBJ1-6, with 8 bases lining up with TRBD1. The CDR3 covers 14 residues. CDR1 and CDR2 from the germline V gene are SGHAT and FQNNGV. The CDR3 DNA follows: TGTGCCGGCAGACCCGGACAGGGTAATTCACCCCTCCACTTT. Protein product: CAGRPGQGNSPLHF.

This clonotype came up many times. V is TRBV20-1 and J is TRBJ2-7, with TRBD1 matching 9 bases. The CDR3 has 13 amino acids. Germline trimming cut 1 base from V and 6 bases from J; bases unmatched to any gene: 4. Germline V gene sequence: CDR1 DFQATT, CDR2 SNEGSKA (reference sequence). CDR3 in amino acids: CSARGTGGFEQYF. CDR3 bases: TGCAGTGCTAGAGGCACAGGGGGCTTCGAGCAGTACTTC.

A word on this clonotype: This sequence may be a read error, since a much larger clone differs from it by one base. The chain combines TRBV3-1 with TRBJ2-5; D not resolved. CDR1 LGHDT and CDR2 YNNKEL come from the germline V gene (reference sequence). CDR3 length: 12 amino acids. CDR3 in DNA: TGTGCCGGCAGTCACACTCGAGAGACCCAGTACTTC. This codes for CAGSHTRETQYF.

The chain is built from TRBV6-6 and TRBJ2-5; perhaps TRBD1 as D (6 bases). The DNA end lines up better with TRBJ2-7; the J call may be wrong. The CDR3 has 13 amino acids. Germline assignment: CDR1 MNHNY and CDR2 SVGAGI (reference sequence). The CDR3 is CASLSRTDCEQYF. CDR3 bases: TGTGCCAGCCTCTCGCGGACAGACTGCGAGCAGTACTTC.

This clonotype was recorded at least ten times. This chain joins TRBV7-3 and TRBJ2-3; D gene ambiguous. This CDR3 comprises 15 residues. The germline V and J ends were trimmed by 5 bases and 2 bases, with 14 bases remaining between them. Germline V gives CDR1 SGHTA, CDR2 FQGTGA. Written as DNA, the CDR3 is TGTGCCAGCAGCCAAAGCAGTCCGGCCACAGATACGCAGTATTTT. This sequence encodes CASSQSSPATDTQYF. Looking up the rest from reference TRBV7-3 and TRBJ2-3 gives the full variable domain: GAGVSQTPSNKVTEKGKYVELRCDPISGHTALYWYRQSLGQGPEFLIYFQGTGAADDSGLPNDRFFAVRPEGSVSTLKIQRTERGDSAVYLCASSQSSPATDTQYFGPGTRLTVL.

This clonotype has a count of ten or more. In nucleotides, the CDR3 is TGTGCCAGCAGCGTAATAGCCGATATTCCTCAGTTCTTC. It specifies CASSVIADIPQFF. This chain links TRBV7-2 with TRBJ2-1; D uncertain. Germline V lookup: CDR1 SGHTA, CDR2 FQGNSA. CDR3 length equals 13 residues. Trimming took off 5 bases at V and 13 bases at J, with 18 bases between the two ends.

This clonotype came up a few times. The rearrangement joins TRBV6-5 to TRBJ2-1; D gene uncertain. V was shortened by 3 bases and J by 7 bases, with 7 bases between the two germline ends. Looked up from germline, CDR1 is MNHEY and CDR2 is SVGAGI. This CDR3 spans 12 amino acids. CDR3 residues: CASSYSPNEQFF. Here the CDR3 DNA reads TGTGCCAGCAGTTATTCCCCTAATGAGCAGTTCTTC.

The CDR3, as DNA: TGTGCCAGCTCACCAAAGTCTGGTACAGGAGAAAGGACCCAGTACTTC. It is translated as CASSPKSGTGERTQYF. The chain combines TRBV18 with TRBJ2-5; D is perhaps TRBD1 (5 bases). V was trimmed by 2 bases and J by 7 bases, leaving 20 bases between them. Germline CDR1 is KGHSH and CDR2 is LQKENI. The CDR3 runs 16 residues.

This sequence joins TRBV5-1 and TRBJ2-1; 7 bases are a match to TRBD2. The CDR3 runs to 17 residues. Germline lookup yields CDR1 SGHRS and CDR2 YFSETQ. The V gene end was trimmed by 3 bases and the J gene end by 0 bases; junction bases not matched to a gene: 9. CDR3 loop: CASSSGGGSLSYNEQFF. The CDR3 DNA follows: TGCGCCAGCAGCTCGGGAGGCGGGAGTCTCTCCTACAATGAGCAGTTCTTC.

This clonotype was seen more than once but under ten times. J is TRBJ2-7 and V is TRBV27; D is perhaps TRBD2 (5 bases). V was trimmed by 1 base and J by 0 bases, leaving 13 bases between them. Germline values: CDR1 MNHEY, CDR2 SMNVEV (reference sequence). The CDR3 totals 16 residues. DNA of the CDR3: TGTGCCAGCAGTTTATTCCCCAGCGGCCTCTCCTACGAGCAGTACTTC. This gives the protein CASSLFPSGLSYEQYF.

The table lists this clonotype with a few counts. This sequence joins TRBV20-1 and TRBJ2-2; a possible D gene is TRBD2 (5 bases). The CDR3 runs to 15 residues. The germline gives CDR1 DFQATT, CDR2 SNEGSKA (reference sequence). V lost 0 bases, J lost 1 base, and 9 bases lay in between. The CDR3 region has the DNA TGCAGTGCTAGAGATTACCGGGGGAACACCGGGGAGCTGTTTTTT. Amino acids: CSARDYRGNTGELFF.

This clonotype was detected once. V gene TRBV5-1 combines with J gene TRBJ1-2, with unresolved D. The CDR3 contains 13 residues. V was shortened by 4 bases and J by 10 bases, with 17 bases between the two germline ends. Germline V gene data show CDR1 as SGHRS and CDR2 as YFSETQ. The CDR3 DNA follows: TGCGCCAGCAGCGGCTCGCGGGAGGGTGACTACACCTTC. The encoded protein is CASSGSREGDYTF. Complete variable domain (other parts from reference TRBV5-1 and TRBJ1-2): KAGVTQTPRYLIKTRGQQVTLSCSPISGHRSVSWYQQTPGQGLQFLFEYFSETQRNKGNFPGRFSGRQFSNSRSEMNVSTLELGDSALYLCASSGSREGDYTFGSGTRLTVV.

This clonotype has at least ten counts. The chain couples TRBV2 to TRBJ2-3, with 14 bases fitting TRBD2. CDR1 is SNHLY and CDR2 is FYNNEI in the germline V gene. The V and J ends lost 8 bases and 4 bases, in that order; junction bases with no gene match: 8. CDR3 size: 16 residues. CDR3 protein: CASEEGTSGRSDTQYF. In nucleotides, the CDR3 is TGTGCCAGCGAGGAGGGGACTAGCGGGAGATCAGATACGCAGTATTTT.

This clonotype came up many times. The V and J genes are TRBV5-1 and TRBJ2-2; 7 bases agree with TRBD2. V lost 0 bases and J lost 7; bases outside the gene matches: 12. Germline CDR1 and CDR2: SGHRS and YFSETQ. CDR3 size: 17 residues. DNA for the CDR3: TGCGCCAGCAGCTTGGAGGACGCGGGAGACCCCGTCGGGGAGCTGTTTTTT. It encodes CASSLEDAGDPVGELFF.

The rearrangement links TRBV3-1 to TRBJ1-5; 8 bases align to TRBD1. The germline V gene encodes CDR1 LGHDT and CDR2 YNNKEL (reference sequence). The CDR3 loop spans 16 amino acids. V dropped 3 bases and J dropped 4; count of bases not matched to a gene: 8. CDR3 region: CASSQEGQGLNQPQHF. The DNA of the CDR3 is TGTGCCAGCAGCCAGGAAGGACAGGGCTTGAATCAGCCCCAGCATTTT. The variable domain in full, completed from reference TRBV3-1 and TRBJ1-5, reads DTAVSQTPKYLVTQMGNDKSIKCEQNLGHDTMYWYKQDSKKFLKIMFSYNNKELIINETVPNRFSPKSPDKAHLNLHINSLELGDSAVYFCASSQEGQGLNQPQHFGDGTRLSIL.

V gene TRBV7-3 combines with J gene TRBJ2-5; the D gene could be TRBD1 or TRBD2 (6 bases each). Germline lookup yields CDR1 SGHTA and CDR2 FQGTGA. Trimming pared 0 bases from V and 2 bases from J, leaving 13 bases between. The CDR3 is 16 amino acids. CDR3 loop: CASSLTAGTTQETQYF. In DNA form, the CDR3 reads TGTGCCAGCAGCTTAACGGCGGGGACAACTCAAGAGACCCAGTACTTC.

The CDR3 loop reads CASSAKYNEQFF. CDR3 DNA: TGTGCCAGCAGCGCCAAATACAATGAGCAGTTCTTC. This chain links TRBV11-2 with TRBJ2-1; D gene ambiguous. The germline V and J ends were trimmed by 5 bases and 4 bases, with 6 bases remaining between them. The germline CDR1 and CDR2 sequences are SGHAT and FQNNGV. This CDR3 has 12 residues.

In this sample, this clonotype turned up a few times. The chain has TRBV7-8 and TRBJ2-7; D is ambiguous. The CDR3 has 14 residues. Looked up from germline, CDR1 is SGHVS and CDR2 is FQNEAQ. Trimming shortened V by 1 base and J by 3 bases, and 10 bases separated the two germline ends. This chain's CDR3 is CASSLVGRIYEQYF. CDR3 nucleotide sequence: TGTGCCAGCAGCTTAGTTGGCCGAATCTACGAGCAGTACTTC.

The V gene is TRBV5-6, the J gene TRBJ1-1; TRBD1 aligns across 7 bases. The ends lost 3 bases at V and 4 bases at J; junction bases unmatched: 9. The CDR3 spans 15 residues. Germline V gene lookup returns CDR1 SGHDT and CDR2 YYEEEE. CDR3 DNA sequence: TGTGCCAGCAGCTGGGCCAGGGGGTTCGCCACTGAAGCTTTCTTT. This codes for CASSWARGFATEAFF.

About this clonotype: A single base separates this from a much larger clone, so it may be a read error. The V gene is TRBV6-5, the J gene TRBJ2-3; D is perhaps TRBD2 (6 bases). Germline assignment: CDR1 MNHEY and CDR2 SVGAGI. This CDR3 is built from 14 residues. The CDR3 sequence: CASSDSAGTGTQYF. The CDR3 nucleotides are TGTGCCAGCAGTGACTCAGCGGGCACAGGTACGCAGTATTTT.

This rearrangement joins TRBV20-1 to TRBJ2-7, with 10 bases identical to TRBD2. Germline lookup yields CDR1 DFQATT and CDR2 SNEGSKA (reference sequence). CDR3 size: 14 residues. The junction had 10 bases not matched to a gene; V was cut back by 6 bases and J by 5 bases. In nucleotides, the CDR3 is TGCAGTGCCCTGGGGCCTAGCGGGGGCCACGAGCAGTACTTC. Amino acid sequence: CSALGPSGGHEQYF.

A single count supports this clonotype. Given a much more abundant clone one base away, this may be a read error. The chain uses TRBV29-1 and TRBJ1-1; perhaps TRBD1 as D (5 bases). V shed 8 bases and J shed 3 bases, with 19 bases lying between them. This CDR3 has 14 residues. Germline V CDR1 and CDR2: SQVTM, ANQGSEA. The CDR3 DNA reads as TGCAGCACAACCGGGGCAGGGATGGACACTGAAGCTTTCTTT. Translated, it gives CSTTGAGMDTEAFF.

This clonotype was seen once. This chain uses TRBV2 with TRBJ2-5, with 13 bases lining up with TRBD2. Germline V gene lookup returns CDR1 SNHLY and CDR2 FYNNEI. With V trimmed by 7 bases and J by 11 bases, 7 bases remained unmatched. This CDR3 comprises 13 residues. The CDR3 DNA reads TGTGCCAGCACCGGGACTAGCGGGAAAGAGCAGTACTTC. Its translation is CASTGTSGKEQYF.